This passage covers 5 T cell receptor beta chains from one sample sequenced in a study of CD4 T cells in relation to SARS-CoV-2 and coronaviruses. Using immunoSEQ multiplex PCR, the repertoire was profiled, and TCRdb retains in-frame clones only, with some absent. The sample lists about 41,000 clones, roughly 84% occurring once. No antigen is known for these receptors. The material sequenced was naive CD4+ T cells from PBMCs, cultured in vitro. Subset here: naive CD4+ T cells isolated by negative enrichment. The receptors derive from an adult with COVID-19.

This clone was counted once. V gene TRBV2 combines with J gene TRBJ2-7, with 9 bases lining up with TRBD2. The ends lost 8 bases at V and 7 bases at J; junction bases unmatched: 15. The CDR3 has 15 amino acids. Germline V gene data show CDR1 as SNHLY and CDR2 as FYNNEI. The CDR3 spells CASWEGQPGLAEQYF. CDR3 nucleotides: TGTGCCAGCTGGGAGGGGCAGCCGGGACTAGCTGAGCAGTACTTC.

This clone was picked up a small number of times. The CDR3 region has the DNA TGTGCCAGCAGATTGAAGGGACTAGCGGGGCCCTTGAACACCGGGGAGCTGTTTTTT. Protein sequence: CASRLKGLAGPLNTGELFF. This chain links TRBV5-5 with TRBJ2-2, with 13 bases that match TRBD2. V trimming: 5 bases; J trimming: 1 base; junction bases outside the gene matches: 11. The CDR3 covers 19 residues. CDR1 is SGHKS and CDR2 is YYEKEE in the germline V gene (reference sequence).

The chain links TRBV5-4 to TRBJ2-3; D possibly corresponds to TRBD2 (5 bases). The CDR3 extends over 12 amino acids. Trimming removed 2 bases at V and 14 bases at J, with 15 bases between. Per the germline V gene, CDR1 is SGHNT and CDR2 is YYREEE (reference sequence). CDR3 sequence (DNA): TGTGCCAGCAGCTTTAGGACGGAGGCCGCGTATTTT. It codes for CASSFRTEAAYF.

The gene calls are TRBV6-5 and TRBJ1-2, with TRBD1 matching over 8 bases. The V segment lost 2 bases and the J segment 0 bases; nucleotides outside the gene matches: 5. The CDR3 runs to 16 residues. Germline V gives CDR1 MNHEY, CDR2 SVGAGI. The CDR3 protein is CASSYRDRPTNYGYTF. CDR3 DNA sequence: TGTGCCAGCAGTTACCGGGACAGGCCCACTAACTATGGCTACACCTTC.

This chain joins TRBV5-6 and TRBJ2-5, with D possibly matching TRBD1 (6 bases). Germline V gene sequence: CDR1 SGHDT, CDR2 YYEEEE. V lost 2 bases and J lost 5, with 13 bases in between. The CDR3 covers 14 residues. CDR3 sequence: CASSFLGAEETQYF. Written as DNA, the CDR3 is TGTGCCAGCAGCTTCCTGGGGGCCGAGGAGACCCAGTACTTC.